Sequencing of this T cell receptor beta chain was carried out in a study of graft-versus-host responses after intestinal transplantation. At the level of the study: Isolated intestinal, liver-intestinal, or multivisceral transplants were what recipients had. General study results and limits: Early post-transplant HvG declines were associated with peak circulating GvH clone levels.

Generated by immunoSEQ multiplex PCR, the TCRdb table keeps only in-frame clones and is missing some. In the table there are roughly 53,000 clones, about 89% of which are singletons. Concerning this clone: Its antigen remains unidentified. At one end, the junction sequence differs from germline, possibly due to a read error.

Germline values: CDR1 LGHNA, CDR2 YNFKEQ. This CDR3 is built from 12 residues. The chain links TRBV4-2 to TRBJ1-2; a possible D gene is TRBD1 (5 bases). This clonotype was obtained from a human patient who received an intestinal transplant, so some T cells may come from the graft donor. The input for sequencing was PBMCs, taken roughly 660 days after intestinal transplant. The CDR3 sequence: CASSQAVVGTVF. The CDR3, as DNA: TGTGCCAGCAGCCAGGCCGTTGTGGGGACGGTCTTC.